This record covers a single T cell receptor beta chain. There is no known antigen for this receptor. No quality values exist for individual bases; no much larger clone is one base distant. Participants in the prospective study were aged 18 to 89 years, lived in some 24 United States geographic areas, and enrolled through a virtual design. Cohort assignment in the prospective study relied on participant-reported clinical history from a screening survey and a study questionnaire. ImmuneRACE Cohort 3 recovered participants were defined by two consecutive negative NP/OP PCR tests, healthcare professional clearance, or symptom resolution. In the prospective study, whole blood, serum and a nasopharyngeal or oropharyngeal swab were collected from each participant by mobile phlebotomists. Additional blood draws and questionnaires over a roughly two-month period could optionally be provided by prospective study participants. Before DNA extraction, blood samples from the prospective study were shipped at room temperature or frozen.

According to the germline V gene, CDR1 reads LGHNA and CDR2 reads YNFKEQ. Its CDR3 holds 15 amino acids, cysteine through phenylalanine. Of the read, only the CDR3 DNA is kept; its 45 bases are in frame from base 1. V is trimmed back by 2 bases and J by 5 bases, and the junction contains 4 bases that no gene match accounts for. TCRbeta CDR3 regions were amplified from genomic DNA by means of the immunoSEQ Assay, a bias-controlled multiplex PCR. Regarding the original processing steps: The number of nucleated cells in each sample was estimated by amplification of reference gene primers within the assay. To quantify the absolute abundance of each unique TCRbeta CDR3 rearrangement, sequence reads were collapsed and filtered. Productive Simpson clonality was computed per sample as the square root of Simpson's diversity index over productive rearrangements. Not all clones reach the TCRdb copy of this immuneACCESS table, which keeps in-frame sequences only. Checked studies attribute under half of the gap to unresolved V genes and leave the rest unexplained. The V and J calls and clone size come from that table; D and trimming were worked out from the DNA. The sample yields roughly 520,000 clones; around 89% were counted once. Jointly, the top ten make up 1.5% to 2% of the sample.

The data derive from a study of blood T cell repertoires in COVID-19 (dated by TCRdb to 2020 to 2022). With respect to the entire study: The collaborator samples originated in the United States, Italy and Spain and spanned the acute and convalescent phases of COVID-19. The prospective study material was composed of cDNA or gDNA derived from T cells, B-cell-depleted T cells, or PBMCs. Subjects who had been exposed to COVID-19, were actively infected with it, or had recovered from it provided the deeply sampled blood TCRbeta repertoires that made up the dataset. Samples were obtained from the ongoing ImmuneRACE study (first 160 participants) and from 1,254 subjects provided by 6 global collaborators. The repertoires were released in a freely available public database intended as a resource for research on the immune response to SARS-CoV-2. A de-identified subject ID, COVID-19 status, age in years and sex were almost always included in the sample metadata. HLA class I and class II types, where available, came from metadata supplied by the sample provider rather than from assay-based typing.

Here is what the overall study found, with its caveats: The amount of clinical and demographic metadata varied by source and participant and was provided uncurated.

The rearranged segments are TRBV4-2 and TRBJ2-1; TRBD1 aligns with 9 central bases. The clonotype comes from a woman aged 35 to 49 who had recovered from COVID-19. Sequenced material: PBMCs or T cells enriched from blood (not recorded which). In nucleotides, the sequence is TGTGCCAGCAGCCAAACAGGGGGCGTCGACAATGAGCAGTTCTTC. Its translation is CASSQTGGVDNEQFF.